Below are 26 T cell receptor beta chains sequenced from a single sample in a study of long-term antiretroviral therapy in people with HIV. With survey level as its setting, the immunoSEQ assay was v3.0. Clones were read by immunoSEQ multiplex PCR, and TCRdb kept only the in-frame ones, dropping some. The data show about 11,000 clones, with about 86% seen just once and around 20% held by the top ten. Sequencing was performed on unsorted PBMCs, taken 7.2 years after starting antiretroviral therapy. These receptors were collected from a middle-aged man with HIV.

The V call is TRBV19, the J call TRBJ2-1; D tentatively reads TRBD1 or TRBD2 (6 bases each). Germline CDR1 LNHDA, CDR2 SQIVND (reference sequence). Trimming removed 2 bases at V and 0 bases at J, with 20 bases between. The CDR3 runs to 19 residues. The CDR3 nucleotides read TGTGCCAGTAGTATAAAGGGGGACTTCCCAATCCACTCCTACAATGAGCAGTTCTTC. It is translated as CASSIKGDFPIHSYNEQFF.

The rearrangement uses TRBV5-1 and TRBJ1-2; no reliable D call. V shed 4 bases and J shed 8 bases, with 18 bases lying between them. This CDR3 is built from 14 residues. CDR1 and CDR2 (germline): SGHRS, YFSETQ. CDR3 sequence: CASSPRESLGGYTF. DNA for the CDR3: TGCGCCAGCAGCCCTCGGGAATCCTTAGGGGGCTACACCTTC.

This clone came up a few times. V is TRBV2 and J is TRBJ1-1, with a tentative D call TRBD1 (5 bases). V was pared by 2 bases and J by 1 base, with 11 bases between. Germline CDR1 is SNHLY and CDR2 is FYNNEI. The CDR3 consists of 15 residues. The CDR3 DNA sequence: TGTGCCAGCAGTGAATATATCGGACAGAACACTGAAGCTTTCTTT. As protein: CASSEYIGQNTEAFF.

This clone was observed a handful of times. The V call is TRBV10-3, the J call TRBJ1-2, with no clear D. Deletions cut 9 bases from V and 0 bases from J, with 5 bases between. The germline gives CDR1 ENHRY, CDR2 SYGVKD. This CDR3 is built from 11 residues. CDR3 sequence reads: CAISSNYGYTF. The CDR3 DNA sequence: TGTGCCATATCGTCTAACTATGGCTACACCTTC.

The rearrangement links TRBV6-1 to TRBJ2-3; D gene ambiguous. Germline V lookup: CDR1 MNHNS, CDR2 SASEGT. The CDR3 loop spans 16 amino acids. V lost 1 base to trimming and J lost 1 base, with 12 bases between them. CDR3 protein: CASSEVAPWGTDTQYF. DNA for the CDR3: TGTGCCAGCAGTGAAGTAGCCCCTTGGGGCACAGATACGCAGTATTTT.

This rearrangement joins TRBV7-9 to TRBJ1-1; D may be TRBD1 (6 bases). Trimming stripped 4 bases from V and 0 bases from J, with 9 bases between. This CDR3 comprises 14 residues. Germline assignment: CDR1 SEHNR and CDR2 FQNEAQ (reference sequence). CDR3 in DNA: TGTGCCAGCAGCTCCGGACAGTTGAACACTGAAGCTTTCTTT. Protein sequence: CASSSGQLNTEAFF.

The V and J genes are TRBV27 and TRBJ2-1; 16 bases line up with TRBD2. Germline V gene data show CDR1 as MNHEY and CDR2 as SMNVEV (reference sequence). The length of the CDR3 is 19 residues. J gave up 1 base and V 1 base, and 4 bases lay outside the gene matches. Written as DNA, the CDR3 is TGTGCCAGCAGTTTATTTGGGACTAGCGGGGGGGCATCCTACAATGAGCAGTTCTTC. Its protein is CASSLFGTSGGASYNEQFF.

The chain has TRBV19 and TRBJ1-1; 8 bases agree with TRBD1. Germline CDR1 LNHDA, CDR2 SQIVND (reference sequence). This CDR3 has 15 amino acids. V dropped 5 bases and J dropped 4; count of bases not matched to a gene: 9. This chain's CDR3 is CASSLWTGTGTEAFF. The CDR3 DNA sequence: TGTGCCAGTAGTCTTTGGACAGGGACGGGCACTGAAGCTTTCTTT.

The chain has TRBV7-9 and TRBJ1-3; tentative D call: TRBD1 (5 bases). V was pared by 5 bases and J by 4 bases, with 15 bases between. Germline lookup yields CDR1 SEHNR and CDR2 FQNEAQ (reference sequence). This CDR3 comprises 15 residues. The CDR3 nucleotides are TGTGCCAGCAGCCAGGGAGGAAGGGTCGGAAACACCATATATTTT. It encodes CASSQGGRVGNTIYF.

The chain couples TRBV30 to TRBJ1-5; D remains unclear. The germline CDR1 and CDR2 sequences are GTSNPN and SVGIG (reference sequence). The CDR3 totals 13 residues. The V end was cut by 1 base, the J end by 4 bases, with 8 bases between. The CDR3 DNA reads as TGTGCCTGGAGTGGTGTAGGAAATCAGCCCCAGCATTTT. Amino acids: CAWSGVGNQPQHF.

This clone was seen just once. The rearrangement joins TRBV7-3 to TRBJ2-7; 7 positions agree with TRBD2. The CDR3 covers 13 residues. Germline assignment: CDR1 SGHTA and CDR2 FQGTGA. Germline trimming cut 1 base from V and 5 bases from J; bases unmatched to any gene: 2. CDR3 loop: CASSLMGGDEQYF. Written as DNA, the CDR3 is TGTGCCAGCAGCTTAATGGGGGGGGACGAGCAGTACTTC. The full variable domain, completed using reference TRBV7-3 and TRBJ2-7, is GAGVSQTPSNKVTEKGKYVELRCDPISGHTALYWYRQSLGQGPEFLIYFQGTGAADDSGLPNDRFFAVRPEGSVSTLKIQRTERGDSAVYLCASSLMGGDEQYFGPGTRLTVT.

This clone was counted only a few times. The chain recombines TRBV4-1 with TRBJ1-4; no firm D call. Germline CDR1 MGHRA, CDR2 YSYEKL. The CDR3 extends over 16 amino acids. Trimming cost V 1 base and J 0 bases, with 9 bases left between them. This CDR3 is CASSQVHRATNEKLFF. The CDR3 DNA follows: TGCGCCAGCAGCCAAGTCCACAGAGCAACTAATGAAAAACTGTTTTTT.

The chain's CDR3 is CASSEPGGTNEKLFF. CDR3 bases: TGTGCCAGCAGTGAACCAGGGGGGACTAATGAAAAACTGTTTTTT. The chain couples TRBV6-1 to TRBJ1-4; 7 bases match TRBD1. From germline, CDR1 is MNHNS and CDR2 SASEGT. This CDR3 comprises 15 residues. J gave up 2 bases and V 2 bases, and 2 bases lay outside the gene matches.

The DNA of the CDR3 is TGTGCCAGCAGTCCACAGGGGATCTCCTACGAGCAGTACTTC. Its translation: CASSPQGISYEQYF. The V call is TRBV6-1, the J call TRBJ2-7, with TRBD1 identical over 7 bases. V lost 5 bases to trimming and J lost 0 bases; unmatched junction nucleotides: 4. The CDR3 has 14 amino acids. Germline V CDR1 and CDR2: MNHNS, SASEGT.

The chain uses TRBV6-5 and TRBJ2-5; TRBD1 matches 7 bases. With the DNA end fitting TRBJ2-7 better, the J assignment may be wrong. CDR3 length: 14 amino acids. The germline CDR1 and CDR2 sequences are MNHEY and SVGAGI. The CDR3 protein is CASSYSKGAYEQYF. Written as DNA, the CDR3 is TGTGCCAGCAGTTACTCGAAGGGGGCATACGAGCAGTACTTC.

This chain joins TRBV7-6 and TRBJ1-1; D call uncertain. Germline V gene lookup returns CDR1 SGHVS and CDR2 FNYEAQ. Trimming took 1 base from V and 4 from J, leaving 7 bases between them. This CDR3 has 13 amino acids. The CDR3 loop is CASSLEFVTEAFF. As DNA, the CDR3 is TGTGCCAGCAGCTTAGAGTTCGTCACTGAAGCTTTCTTT.

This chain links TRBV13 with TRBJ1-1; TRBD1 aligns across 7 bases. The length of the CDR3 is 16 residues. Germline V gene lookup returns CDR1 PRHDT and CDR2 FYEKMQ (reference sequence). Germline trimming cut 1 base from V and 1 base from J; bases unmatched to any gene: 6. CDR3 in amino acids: CASSLEPGQRNTEAFF. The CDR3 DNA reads TGTGCCAGCAGCTTAGAGCCGGGACAGAGGAACACTGAAGCTTTCTTT.

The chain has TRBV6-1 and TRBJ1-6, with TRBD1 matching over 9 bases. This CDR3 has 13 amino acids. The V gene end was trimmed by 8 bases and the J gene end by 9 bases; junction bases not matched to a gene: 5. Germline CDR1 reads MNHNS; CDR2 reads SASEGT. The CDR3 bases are TGTGCCAGCCATTGGACAGGGGTTTCACCCCTCCACTTT. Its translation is CASHWTGVSPLHF.

CDR3 DNA sequence: TGTGCCAGCAGTTACGGCAGGGGGCAAGATACGCAGTATTTT. Translating it yields CASSYGRGQDTQYF. This chain uses TRBV6-5 with TRBJ2-3, with 8 bases aligning to TRBD1. The V segment lost 2 bases and the J segment 5 bases; nucleotides outside the gene matches: 3. The CDR3 has 14 amino acids. Germline V CDR1 and CDR2: MNHEY, SVGAGI.

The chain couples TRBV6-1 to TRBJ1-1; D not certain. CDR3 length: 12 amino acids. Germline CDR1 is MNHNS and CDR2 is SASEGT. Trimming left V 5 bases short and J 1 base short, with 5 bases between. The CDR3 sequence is CASSPWNTEAFF. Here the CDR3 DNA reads TGTGCCAGCAGTCCGTGGAACACTGAAGCTTTCTTT.

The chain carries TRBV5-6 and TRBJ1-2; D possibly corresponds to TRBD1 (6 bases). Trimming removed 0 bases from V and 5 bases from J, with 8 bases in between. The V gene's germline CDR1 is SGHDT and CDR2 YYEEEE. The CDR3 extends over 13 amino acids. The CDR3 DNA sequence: TGTGCCAGCAGCTTGGAGGGGGAGTATGGCTACACCTTC. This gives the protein CASSLEGEYGYTF.

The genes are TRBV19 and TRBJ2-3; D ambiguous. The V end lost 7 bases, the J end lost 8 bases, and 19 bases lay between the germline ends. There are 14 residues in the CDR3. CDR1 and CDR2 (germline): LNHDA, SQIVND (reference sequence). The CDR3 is CASIALALSGTQYF. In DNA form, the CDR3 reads TGTGCCAGTATAGCACTGGCGCTTTCAGGTACGCAGTATTTT.

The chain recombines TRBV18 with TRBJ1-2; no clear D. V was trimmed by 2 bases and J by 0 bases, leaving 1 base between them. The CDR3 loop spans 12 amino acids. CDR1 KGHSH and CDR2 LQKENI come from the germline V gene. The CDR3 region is CASSPTNYGYTF. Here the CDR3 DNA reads TGTGCCAGCTCACCAACTAACTATGGCTACACCTTC.

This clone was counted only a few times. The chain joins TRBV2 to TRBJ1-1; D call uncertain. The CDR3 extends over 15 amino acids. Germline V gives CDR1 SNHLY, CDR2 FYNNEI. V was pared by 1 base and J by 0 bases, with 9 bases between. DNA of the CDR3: TGTGCCAGCAGTGAAGGAATTGGCTTGAACACTGAAGCTTTCTTT. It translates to CASSEGIGLNTEAFF.

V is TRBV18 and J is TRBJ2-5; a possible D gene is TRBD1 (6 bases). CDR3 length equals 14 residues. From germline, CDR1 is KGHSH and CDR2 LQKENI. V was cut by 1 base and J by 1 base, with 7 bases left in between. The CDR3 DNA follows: TGTGCCAGCTCACCACGGACAGCCCAAGAGACCCAGTACTTC. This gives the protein CASSPRTAQETQYF.

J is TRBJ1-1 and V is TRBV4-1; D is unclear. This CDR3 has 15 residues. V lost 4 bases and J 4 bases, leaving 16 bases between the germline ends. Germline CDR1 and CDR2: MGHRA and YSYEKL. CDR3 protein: CASSLAGSGITEAFF. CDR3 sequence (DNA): TGCGCCAGCAGCCTGGCGGGGTCTGGCATCACTGAAGCTTTCTTT.